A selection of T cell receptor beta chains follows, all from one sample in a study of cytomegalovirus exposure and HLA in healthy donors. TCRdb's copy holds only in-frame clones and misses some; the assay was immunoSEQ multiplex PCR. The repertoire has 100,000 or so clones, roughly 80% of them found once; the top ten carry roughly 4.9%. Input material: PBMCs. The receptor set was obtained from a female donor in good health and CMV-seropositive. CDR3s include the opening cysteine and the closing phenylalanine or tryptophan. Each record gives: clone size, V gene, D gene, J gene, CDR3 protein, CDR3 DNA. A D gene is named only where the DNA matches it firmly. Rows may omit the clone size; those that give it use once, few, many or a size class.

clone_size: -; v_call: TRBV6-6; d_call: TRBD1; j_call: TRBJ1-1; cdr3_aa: CASKDPGQGDTEAFF; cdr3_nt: TGTGCCAGCAAAGACCCGGGACAGGGTGACACTGAAGCTTTCTTT
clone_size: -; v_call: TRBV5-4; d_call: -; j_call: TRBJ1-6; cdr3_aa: CASNLAAGSPLHF; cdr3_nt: TGTGCCAGCAACCTGGCTGCAGGGTCACCCCTCCACTTT
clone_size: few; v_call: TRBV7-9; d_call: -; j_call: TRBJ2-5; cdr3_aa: CASSPTGPGAQYF; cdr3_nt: TGTGCCAGCAGCCCTACAGGGCCAGGGGCCCAGTACTTC
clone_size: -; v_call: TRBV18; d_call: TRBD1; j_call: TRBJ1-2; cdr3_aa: CASSPPLSRGFGYTF; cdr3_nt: TGTGCCAGCTCACCACCGCTATCCAGGGGGTTTGGCTACACCTTC
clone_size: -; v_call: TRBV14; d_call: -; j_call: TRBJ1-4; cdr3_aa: CASSSRTATNEKLFF; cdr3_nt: TGTGCCAGCAGCTCCCGGACAGCAACTAATGAAAAACTGTTTTTT
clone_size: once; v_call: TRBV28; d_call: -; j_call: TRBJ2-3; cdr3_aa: CASSLYRGTSTDTQYF; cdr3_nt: TGTGCCAGCAGTTTATACCGCGGGACTAGCACAGATACGCAGTATTTT
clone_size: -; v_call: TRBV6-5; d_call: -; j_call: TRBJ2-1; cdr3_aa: CASRHTRTAHNEQFF; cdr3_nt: TGTGCCAGCAGGCATACCAGGACAGCGCACAATGAGCAGTTCTTC
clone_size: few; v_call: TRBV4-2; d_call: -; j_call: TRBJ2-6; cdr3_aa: CASSHAQQANVLTF; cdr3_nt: TGTGCCAGCAGCCACGCACAGCAGGCCAACGTCCTGACTTTC
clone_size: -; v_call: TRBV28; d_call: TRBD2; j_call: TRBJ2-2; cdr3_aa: CASSQTSGRNKGGELFF; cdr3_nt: TGTGCCAGCAGTCAGACTAGCGGGAGGAATAAAGGCGGGGAGCTGTTTTTT
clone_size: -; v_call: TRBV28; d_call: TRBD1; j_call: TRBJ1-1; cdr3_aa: CASSPPRQGWTEAFF; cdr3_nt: TGTGCCAGCAGTCCCCCCCGACAGGGATGGACTGAAGCTTTCTTT
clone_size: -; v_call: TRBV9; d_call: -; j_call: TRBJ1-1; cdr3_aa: CASSETGQPNTEAFF; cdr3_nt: TGTGCCAGCAGCGAAACTGGACAGCCGAACACTGAAGCTTTCTTT
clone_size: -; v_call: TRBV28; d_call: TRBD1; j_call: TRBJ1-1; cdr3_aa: CASSARGQGSTEAFF; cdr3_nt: TGTGCCAGCAGTGCAAGAGGACAGGGGAGCACTGAAGCTTTCTTT
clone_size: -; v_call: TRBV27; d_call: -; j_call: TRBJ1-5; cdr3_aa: CASSSFRGEDAQPQHF; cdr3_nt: TGTGCCAGCAGTTCATTTAGGGGCGAAGATGCTCAGCCCCAGCATTTT
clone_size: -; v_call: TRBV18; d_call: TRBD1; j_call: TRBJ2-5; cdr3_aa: CASSPGQGRSETQYF; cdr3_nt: TGTGCCAGCTCCCCGGGACAGGGAAGGTCGGAGACCCAGTACTTC
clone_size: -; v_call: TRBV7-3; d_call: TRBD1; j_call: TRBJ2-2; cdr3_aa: CASSLGGQGNTGELFF; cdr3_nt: TGTGCCAGCAGCTTAGGGGGACAGGGAAACACCGGGGAGCTGTTTTTT
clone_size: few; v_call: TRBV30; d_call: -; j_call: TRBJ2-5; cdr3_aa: CAWGHHIQETQYF; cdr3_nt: TGTGCCTGGGGACACCATATCCAAGAGACCCAGTACTTC
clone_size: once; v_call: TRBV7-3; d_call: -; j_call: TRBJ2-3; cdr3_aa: CASSSSPDTQYF; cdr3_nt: TGTGCCAGCAGCTCCTCTCCAGATACGCAGTATTTT
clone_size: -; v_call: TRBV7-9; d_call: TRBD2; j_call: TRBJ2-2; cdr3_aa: CASSYRDYSNTGELFF; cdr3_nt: TGTGCCAGCAGCTACCGGGACTACTCGAACACCGGGGAGCTGTTTTTT
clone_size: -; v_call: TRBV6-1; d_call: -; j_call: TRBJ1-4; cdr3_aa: CASSPGGATNEKLFF; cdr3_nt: TGTGCCAGCAGTCCTGGGGGGGCAACTAATGAAAAACTGTTTTTT
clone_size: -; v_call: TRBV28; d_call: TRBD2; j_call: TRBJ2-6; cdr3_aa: CASTELLAGGGNVLTF; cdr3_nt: TGTGCCAGCACCGAGTTACTAGCGGGGGGTGGCAACGTCCTGACTTTC
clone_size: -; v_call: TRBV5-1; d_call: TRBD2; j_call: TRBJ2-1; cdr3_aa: CASSFLAGGNEQFF; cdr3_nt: TGCGCCAGCAGCTTCCTAGCGGGAGGAAATGAGCAGTTCTTC
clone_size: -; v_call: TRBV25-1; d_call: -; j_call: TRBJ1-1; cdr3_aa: CASSAAPGSRGMNTEAFF; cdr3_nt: TGTGCCAGCAGTGCGGCCCCAGGGTCACGGGGGATGAACACTGAAGCTTTCTTT
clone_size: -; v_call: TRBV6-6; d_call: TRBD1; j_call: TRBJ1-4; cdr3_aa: CASSVGTATTNEKLFF; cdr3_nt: TGTGCCAGCAGCGTCGGGACAGCCACAACTAATGAAAAACTGTTTTTT
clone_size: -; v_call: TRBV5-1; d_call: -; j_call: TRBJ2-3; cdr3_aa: CASSSGQFTDTQYF; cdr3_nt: TGCGCCAGCAGCTCTGGACAGTTCACAGATACGCAGTATTTT
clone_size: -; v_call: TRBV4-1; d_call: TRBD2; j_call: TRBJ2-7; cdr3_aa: CASSQGRAGDYEQYF; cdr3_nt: TGCGCCAGCAGCCAAGGAAGAGCGGGGGACTACGAGCAGTACTTC
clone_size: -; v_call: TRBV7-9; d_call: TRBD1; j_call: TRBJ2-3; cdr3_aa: CASSWGQGTPDTQYF; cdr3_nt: TGCGCCAGCAGCTGGGGACAGGGTACCCCAGATACGCAGTATTTT
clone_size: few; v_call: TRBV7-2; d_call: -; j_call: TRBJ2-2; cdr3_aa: CASSPRGNTGELFF; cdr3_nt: TGTGCCAGCAGCCCGCGGGGGAACACCGGGGAGCTGTTTTTT
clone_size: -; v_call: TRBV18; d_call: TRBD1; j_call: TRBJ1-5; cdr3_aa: CASSGTGDQPQHF; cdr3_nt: TGTGCCAGCTCAGGGACAGGGGATCAGCCCCAGCATTTT
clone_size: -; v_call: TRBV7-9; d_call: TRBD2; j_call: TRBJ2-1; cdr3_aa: CASSSTSGIRNEQFF; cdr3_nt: TGTGCCAGCAGCTCTACTAGCGGGATTAGGAATGAGCAGTTCTTC
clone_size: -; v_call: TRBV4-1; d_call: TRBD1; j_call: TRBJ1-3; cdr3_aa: CASSQEQGARGNTIYF; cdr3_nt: TGCGCCAGCAGCCAGGAACAGGGGGCTCGAGGAAACACCATATATTTT
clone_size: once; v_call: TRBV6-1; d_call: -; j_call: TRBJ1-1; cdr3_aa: CASSEEYSGRDEAFF; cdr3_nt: TGTGCCAGCAGTGAAGAATATTCAGGGAGGGATGAAGCTTTCTTT
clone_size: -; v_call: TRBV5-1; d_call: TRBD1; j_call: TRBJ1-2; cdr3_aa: CASSTTTGDSYGYTF; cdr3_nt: TGCGCCAGCAGCACCACGACAGGGGACTCCTATGGCTACACCTTC
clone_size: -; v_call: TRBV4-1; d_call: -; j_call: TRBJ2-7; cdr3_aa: CASSQADSPYEQYF; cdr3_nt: TGCGCCAGCAGCCAAGCCGACTCACCCTACGAGCAGTACTTC
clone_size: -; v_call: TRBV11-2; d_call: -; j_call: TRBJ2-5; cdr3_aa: CASSLLGQVAGSQYF; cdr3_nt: TGTGCCAGCAGCCTACTGGGGCAGGTAGCCGGGTCCCAGTACTTC
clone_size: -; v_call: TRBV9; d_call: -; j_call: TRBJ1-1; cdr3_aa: CASSGGWGNTEAFF; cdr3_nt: TGTGCCAGCAGCGGCGGGTGGGGGAACACTGAAGCTTTCTTT
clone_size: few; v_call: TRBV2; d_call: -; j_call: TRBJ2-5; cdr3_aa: CASLGPGVQETQYF; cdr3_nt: TGTGCCAGCCTCGGTCCCGGGGTCCAAGAGACCCAGTACTTC
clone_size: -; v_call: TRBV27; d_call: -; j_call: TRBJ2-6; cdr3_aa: CASSLQVSGANVLTF; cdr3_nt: TGTGCCAGCAGTCTCCAGGTCTCTGGGGCCAACGTCCTGACTTTC
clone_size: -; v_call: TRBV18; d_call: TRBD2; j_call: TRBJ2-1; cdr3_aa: CASSPASGGSYNEQFF; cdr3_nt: TGTGCCAGCTCACCCGCTAGCGGGGGCTCCTACAATGAGCAGTTCTTC
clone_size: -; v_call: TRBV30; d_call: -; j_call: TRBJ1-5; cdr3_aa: CAWSVTGNRNQPQHF; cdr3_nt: TGTGCCTGGAGTGTCACGGGTAATCGCAATCAGCCCCAGCATTTT
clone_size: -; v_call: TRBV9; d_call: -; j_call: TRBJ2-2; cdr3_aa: CASSVGGHSGTGELFF; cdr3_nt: TGTGCCAGCAGCGTAGGGGGACACTCGGGCACCGGGGAGCTGTTTTTT
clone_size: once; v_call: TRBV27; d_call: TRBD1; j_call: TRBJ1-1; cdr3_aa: CASSFRVTGGVDTEAFF; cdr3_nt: TGTGCCAGCAGTTTCAGGGTAACAGGGGGGGTGGACACTGAAGCTTTCTTT
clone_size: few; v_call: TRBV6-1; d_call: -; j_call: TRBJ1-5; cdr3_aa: CASTQSMGHTLPQHF; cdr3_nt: TGTGCCAGCACCCAGTCGATGGGACACACTTTACCCCAGCATTTT
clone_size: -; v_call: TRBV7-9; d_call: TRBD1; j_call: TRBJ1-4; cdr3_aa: CASSFRQGGEKLFF; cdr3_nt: TGTGCCAGCAGCTTCCGACAGGGCGGCGAAAAACTGTTTTTT
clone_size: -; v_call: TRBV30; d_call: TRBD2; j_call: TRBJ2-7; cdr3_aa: CAWAGGGYEQYF; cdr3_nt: TGTGCCTGGGCCGGGGGGGGCTACGAGCAGTACTTC
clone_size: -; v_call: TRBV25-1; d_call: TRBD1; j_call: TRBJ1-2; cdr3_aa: CASSDPGQGNYGYTF; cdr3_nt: TGTGCCAGCAGTGATCCAGGACAGGGAAACTATGGCTACACCTTC